This T cell receptor (beta chain) was captured by sequencing in a study of cytomegalovirus exposure and HLA in healthy donors (dated by TCRdb to the late 2010s). At the level of the whole study: In an earlier analysis of roughly 590 of the donors, around 290 Gb of sequence data and 117 million unique TCR beta sequences from roughly 190 million T cells were reported. High-throughput TCR immunosequencing, statistical association of individual TCRs with disease status, and machine learning were combined to predict cytomegalovirus infection status. In an earlier analysis of more than 550 of the donors, high-throughput TCR beta sequencing was used to judge whether each TCR beta V gene segment behaved as functional or pseudogenic. The number of donors typed differed by locus, with roughly 629-640 for A, B, C, DRB1 and DQB1, 522 for DQA1, 600 to 610 for DPA1, and about 450 for DPB1. Five DR-DQ haplotypes were handled as single units for association and clustering, since linkage in the cohort was strong. In a later analysis, previously published TCR beta repertoires from several hundred donors were re-analyzed and high-resolution HLA genotyping was added so that TCR occurrence patterns could be studied. HLA typing covered class I and class II loci at four-digit resolution. All discovery cohort repertoires had been generated on a single sequencing platform. The genetic ancestry cluster associated with self-reported Caucasian donors included over 65% of the roughly 390 genotyped donors. In addition to the first cohort of about 650 subjects, a separate validation cohort of some 120 different subjects was used. In the later analysis, no new phenotypic data were used to find candidate immune exposures; instead, reliance was placed on TCR beta sequences and their occurrence across donors. The study profiled the T cell repertoires of around 700 subjects by immunosequencing and related them to cytomegalovirus serostatus. A later genetic analysis took genome-wide SNP genotypes for about 60% of the roughly 670 donors and used that subset as a discovery cohort. Across roughly 420 genotyped donors of the cohort, an average of about 220,000 unique TCR beta nucleotide sequences per donor were sequenced, and roughly 18% of those sequences were non-productive. The aim of the study was to test whether cataloging public T cell receptors could identify signatures of past pathogen exposure. Roughly 300 gigabases of sequencing data and some 85 million unique TCR sequences were included in an early release covering 500 to 750 HLA-typed donors. Donor age, sex, ethnicity and CMV serostatus were collected together with the repertoire data.

Libraries came from the immunoSEQ multiplex PCR assay. For the multiplex PCR, a mixture combining 60 forward primers for TCR Vbeta segments and 13 reverse primers for TCR Jbeta segments was used. The CDR3 region of rearranged TCR beta genes was amplified from genomic DNA by a multiplex PCR assay. The amplified TCR beta libraries were sequenced on the Illumina HiSeq System as 87-base-pair reads. The source study handled its data this way. Across the roughly 600 repertoires, a later analysis counted roughly 84 million unique TCR beta chains, 8.5 million to 12 million of which were shared by at least two donors. Raw reads were error-corrected and collapsed into unique sequences by a nearest-neighbor algorithm in which closely related sequences were merged to remove PCR and sequencing errors. V, D and J gene segments were assigned by aligning CDR3 sequences to IMGT reference sequences. For a sequence to be retained, a match of at least six nucleotides was required to both a V gene segment and a J gene segment. A rearrangement counted as productive if the CDR3 had no stop codons and remained in frame with V and J, and every other rearrangement counted as non-productive. Following IMGT convention, CDR3 was defined as the stretch from the second conserved V-encoded cysteine up to the conserved J-encoded phenylalanine. The earlier analysis of a few hundred of the donors excluded any sequence lacking an unambiguous match to a single V gene segment. An earlier analysis of approximately 590 of the donors called V segments functional above 56.7% productive rearrangements and segregating when the between-donor standard deviation exceeded 5%. To diagnose cytomegalovirus status from the catalog of TCR beta chain sequences, a statistical classification framework was built. V and J gene assignment, in a later analysis, came from comparing TCR nucleotide sequences with IMGT/GENE-DB human TR gene sequences. Using the TCRdist pipeline, a later analysis assigned CDR3 sequences along with most-parsimonious VDJ recombination scenarios. In a later analysis, each TCR beta chain was defined by its CDR3 amino acid sequence together with its V-gene family, and reads without a unique V-gene family were excluded. As a way to deal with suspected cross-contamination and a sequencing artifact, a later analysis dropped 500 to 700 nucleotide sequences that were highly shared and had low generation probability. A later analysis calculated a clonal expansion index for each public chain from normalized within-repertoire ranks of inferred template counts. Generation probabilities in a later analysis came from a VDJ recombination model fitted to out-of-frame rearrangements, and those results were checked against IGoR. A later analysis scored TCR-TCR, TCR-HLA and TCR-CMV co-occurrence with hypergeometric tests, applying a repertoire-size bias correction to TCR pairs. In a later analysis, false discovery rates were estimated by permuting HLA or CMV assignments 20 times. In a later analysis, co-occurring TCRs were grouped using DBSCAN, with TCRdist sequence similarity added in when clustering inside HLA-allele-positive subsets. Co-occurrence clustering excluded repertoires with fewer than 30,000 or more than 120,000 public chains, plus five with anomalous nucleotide sharing. TCRdb's version of the immuneACCESS table is confined to in-frame rearrangements and falls short of the full clone set. An unresolved V gene accounts for under half of the shortfall where checked; the remainder is of unknown origin. The DNA was the basis for D and trimming; V, J and clone size are from that table. The sample profile shows about 210,000 clones; approximately 78% of them were found once. 13% to 15% of the sample goes to the ten largest clones.

Broad study findings and their caveats: According to a later analysis, parvovirus B19, influenza, CMV and Epstein-Barr virus appeared linked to several top co-occurrence clusters. A further reported finding was that TCR beta sequences accurately predicted the HLA-A and HLA-B alleles for most subjects in the first cohort. In this cohort, only TCR beta chains were sequenced, and detectable features were limited by the absence of alpha or paired-chain data. A group of highly shared sequence variants was considered likely to be a technical artifact of the sequencing pipeline. At a false discovery rate of 0.05, a later analysis linked around 15,000 TCR beta sequences to specific HLA alleles. Cytomegalovirus status was reported to be diagnosed by the classifier with high specificity and sensitivity in both the original and validation cohorts. Strong co-occurrence of HLA alleles, especially DR and DQ, made assigning TCR associations to individual alleles difficult. Some IMGT-functional V segments, including TRBV6-2 and TRBV6-3, could not be distinguished by the 87-base-pair reads and were therefore excluded. According to a later analysis, most CMV-associated TCR beta chains appeared to be HLA-restricted, and the HLA associations seemed to be driven largely by CMV exposure. In a later analysis, TCR association rates were found to vary across HLA loci, with the most associated TCRs seen for DRB1 alleles and the fewest for HLA-C alleles. Most TCR sequences were observed very rarely across donors, whereas some public TCRs were present in many individuals. In an earlier analysis of roughly 560 of the donors, most TCR beta V segments were observed in productive rearrangements about 87% or about 30% of the time, broadly matching IMGT annotations. CMV serostatus was the only immune exposure information available for the cohort. In a later analysis, HLA-associated TCR beta chains showed more clonal expansion and lower generation probabilities than non-associated chains that were equally common. Linkage disequilibrium might explain the correlated functional status among segregating V segments, but an unknown experimental factor could not be excluded. Because counts were too low, roughly 16 rarely observed V segments, including chromosome 9 orphons, were left out of the earlier analysis of 587 of the donors. According to a later genetic analysis, donors in an Asian-associated ancestry cluster had fewer N-insertions in productive TCRs than the roughly 660-donor mean. In vitro tests confirmed that a few of the cytomegalovirus-associated TCR beta chains recognize cytomegalovirus antigens. Presence/absence analyses assumed roughly uniform sequencing depth across donors, an assumption that may not hold. Because HLA typing was unavailable for some donors at each locus, only the typed subset was used in association tests. In the study, about 150 TCR beta chains were listed as associated with cytomegalovirus. A later genetic analysis associated a missense DCLRE1C variant with V-gene and J-gene trimming of TCR beta chains, and an independent cohort replicated the association. The authors suggested that the approach could potentially be extended to other disease states and immunological phenotypes.

Trimming accounts for 0 bases at V and 6 bases at J, while the number of junction bases matched to no gene is 3. Reading from cysteine to phenylalanine, the CDR3 counts 15 amino acids. The sequence is cut down to CDR3 DNA, 45 bases in frame from base 1. CDR1 and CDR2 (SGDLS, YYNGEE) derive from the germline V gene. In total, over 600 healthy bone marrow donors made up the cohort. At the time of sampling, every cohort member was nominally healthy, though immune exposures that went unrecorded were likely present. The donor tested CMV seropositive, placing the donor among the approximately 290 seropositive members of the cohort. Each donor provided a peripheral blood sample, and peripheral blood mononuclear cells were used for TCR beta sequencing. The Qiagen DNeasy Blood Extraction Kit was used to extract genomic DNA from the blood cell samples. Remarks on this clone: Its antigen target is currently unknown. No base quality information exists; no much larger clone differs at one position.

This receptor was identified in a woman aged 25 to 45 in good health and CMV-seropositive. In this chain, TRBV9 is recombined with TRBJ2-1, and 10 bases in between align with TRBD2. Sequences were obtained from PBMCs. In nucleotide form, the sequence is TGTGCCAGCAGCGTAGAGCGGGGGGGAAGCAATGAGCAGTTCTTC. Translated, this gives CASSVERGGSNEQFF.